The rows below give T cell receptor beta chains drawn from one sample of a study of OX40 agonist ivuxolimab in advanced cancers. Using immunoSEQ multiplex PCR, the repertoire was profiled, and TCRdb retains in-frame clones only, with some absent. The top ten clones hold 0.32% of a sample with roughly 80,000 clones, about 93% of them seen once. Specimen: CD4+ or CD8+ T cells sorted from blood, collected in a trial of the OX40 agonist ivuxolimab. Receptors originate from an adult with an advanced solid tumor such as melanoma, head and neck, liver or kidney cancer. The CDR3 runs from the conserved cysteine through the conserved F or W. A D gene is named only where the DNA matches it firmly. Clone size is given for some rows only: seen once, a few or many times, or a class if the clone is expanded.

v_call,j_call,clone_size,d_call,cdr3_nt,cdr3_aa
TRBV5-5,TRBJ1-1,NA,NA,TGTGCCAGCAGCCCGGGACCGGGGGGTGACACTGAAGCTTTCTTT,CASSPGPGGDTEAFF
TRBV7-7,TRBJ2-3,NA,NA,TGTGCCAGCAGCTTAACTAGCATTATGGATACGCAGTATTTT,CASSLTSIMDTQYF
TRBV4-3,TRBJ1-1,NA,NA,TGCGCCAGCAGCCAAGAGACCAGGCCTTTCTTT,CASSQETRPFF
TRBV5-6,TRBJ2-7,once,NA,TGTGCCAGCAGCTTGGACAGGGCCTACGAGCAGTACTTC,CASSLDRAYEQYF
TRBV27,TRBJ2-3,NA,TRBD2,TGTGCCAGCAGTCCACGGACTAGCGGGGCAGATACGCAGTATTTT,CASSPRTSGADTQYF
TRBV27,TRBJ2-1,NA,NA,TGTGCCAGCAGTTTAACGGGAGTACCCTACAATGAGCAGTTCTTC,CASSLTGVPYNEQFF
TRBV6-1,TRBJ1-1,NA,NA,TGTGCCAGCAGTGAAGTTGCCGTTGAAGCTTTCTTT,CASSEVAVEAFF
TRBV10-3,TRBJ2-7,NA,NA,TGTGCCATCGGTGTGATTGGGGGAACAGGGACCGACGAGCAGTACTTC,CAIGVIGGTGTDEQYF
TRBV7-2,TRBJ2-1,NA,TRBD1,TGTGCCAGCAGCTTATCAGGGGGCGTCTTCAATGAGCAGTTCTTC,CASSLSGGVFNEQFF
TRBV10-1,TRBJ1-1,NA,NA,TGCGCCAGCAGCAACCGGCAGAACACTGAAGCTTTCTTT,CASSNRQNTEAFF
TRBV7-9,TRBJ2-7,NA,TRBD2,TGTGCCAGCAGCTTAGATGGGACTAGCTCCTCCGAGCAGTACTTC,CASSLDGTSSSEQYF
TRBV7-9,TRBJ2-5,NA,NA,TGTGCCAGCAGCTTCCAAGGGGTGCAAGAGACCCAGTACTTC,CASSFQGVQETQYF
TRBV5-1,TRBJ2-2,NA,NA,TGCGCCAGCAGCTTGGCAGGAGGGGCTGACACCGGGGAGCTGTTTTTT,CASSLAGGADTGELFF
TRBV6-1,TRBJ1-5,NA,NA,TGTGCCAGCAGTGAAGGGACAGTTTATCAGCCCCAGCATTTT,CASSEGTVYQPQHF
TRBV28,TRBJ1-4,NA,NA,TGTGCCAGCGTAGGGACAACTAATGAAAAACTGTTTTTT,CASVGTTNEKLFF
TRBV4-3,TRBJ1-4,NA,TRBD1,TGCGCCAGCAGCCAAGATCAGTTTGGACAGGGAGGGGAAAAACTGTTTTTT,CASSQDQFGQGGEKLFF
TRBV5-4,TRBJ1-6,NA,NA,TGTGCCAGCAGCTTGGTAGGGGCGGGGGCCAATTCACCCCTCCACTTT,CASSLVGAGANSPLHF
TRBV28,TRBJ2-3,NA,TRBD2,TGTGCCAGCAGTGAGTTAGCGGGGTACACAGATACGCAGTATTTT,CASSELAGYTDTQYF
TRBV14,TRBJ1-2,NA,TRBD1,TGTGCCAGCAGCCAAGGGACAGGGTATGGCTACACCTTC,CASSQGTGYGYTF
TRBV19,TRBJ1-1,NA,TRBD1,TGTGCCAGTAGTACGACAGGGTTGAACACTGAAGCTTTCTTT,CASSTTGLNTEAFF
TRBV15,TRBJ2-7,NA,NA,TGTGCCACCAGCAGACCTAACGCCGGGTCTTCGGGGGAGCAGTACTTC,CATSRPNAGSSGEQYF
TRBV7-2,TRBJ1-1,NA,NA,TGTGCCAGCAGCTTAATTATGGAGAACACTGAAGCTTTCTTT,CASSLIMENTEAFF
TRBV7-2,TRBJ1-5,NA,TRBD1,TGTGCCAGCAGCTCGGGGACAGGGCCGAATCAGCCCCAGCATTTT,CASSSGTGPNQPQHF
TRBV30,TRBJ2-3,few,NA,TGTGCCTGGACAGGGACGGGGTCAACGCAGTATTTT,CAWTGTGSTQYF
TRBV10-3,TRBJ2-5,NA,NA,TGTGCCTCCTCCCGGGGATCCGAGACCCAGTACTTC,CASSRGSETQYF
TRBV2,TRBJ1-1,NA,NA,TGTGCCAGCAGTGACAGGGTCGTGGGCACTGAAGCTTTCTTT,CASSDRVVGTEAFF
TRBV27,TRBJ1-1,NA,NA,TGTGCCATTAGGGGGAACACTGAAGCTTTCTTT,CAIRGNTEAFF
TRBV5-1,TRBJ2-7,NA,NA,TGCGCCAGCAGCTCAGGGGACTCCTACGAGCAGTACTTC,CASSSGDSYEQYF
TRBV7-2,TRBJ1-1,NA,NA,TGTGCCAGCAGCCCCAATCAGGGTAGGAACACTGAAGCTTTCTTT,CASSPNQGRNTEAFF
TRBV2,TRBJ2-3,once,NA,TGTGCCAGCAGTGAAGTTGGCACAGATACGCAGTATTTT,CASSEVGTDTQYF
TRBV19,TRBJ1-5,NA,NA,TGTGCCAGTAGTATTGTGGCAAATCAGCCCCAGCATTTT,CASSIVANQPQHF
TRBV27,TRBJ2-1,NA,TRBD2,TGTGCCAGCAGACTTAGCGGGAGCAATGAGCAGTTCTTC,CASRLSGSNEQFF
TRBV7-2,TRBJ1-2,once,NA,TGTGCCAGCAGCTTATACACAGACTATGGCTACACCTTC,CASSLYTDYGYTF
TRBV10-1,TRBJ1-2,NA,NA,TGCGCCAGCAGTGAGTCAGATGGAGGGGGAAATGGCTACACCTTC,CASSESDGGGNGYTF
TRBV5-1,TRBJ2-3,NA,TRBD2,TGCGCCAGCAGCGGCGGGACTAGCGGGGGTCCAGATACGCAGTATTTT,CASSGGTSGGPDTQYF
TRBV28,TRBJ1-1,once,NA,TGTGCCAGCAGTTTAGGAAAGGGAAACACTGAAGCTTTCTTT,CASSLGKGNTEAFF
TRBV28,TRBJ2-7,once,TRBD2,TGTGCCAGCAGCAGGCCGGGACTATCATCCTACGAGCAGTACTTC,CASSRPGLSSYEQYF
TRBV28,TRBJ1-4,NA,TRBD1,TGTGCCACCCTGGACAGGCACGTTGAAAAACTGTTTTTT,CATLDRHVEKLFF
TRBV2,TRBJ1-3,NA,NA,TGTGCCAGCATCATTGGTGGGGACCTTACTGGAAACACCATATATTTT,CASIIGGDLTGNTIYF
TRBV6-4,TRBJ2-2,NA,TRBD1,TGTGCCAGCAGCACCGGGACAGGGGTCGGGGAGCTGTTTTTT,CASSTGTGVGELFF
TRBV18,TRBJ2-1,NA,NA,TGTGCCAGCTCACCACAGGCCGCGGGCAATGAGCAGTTCTTC,CASSPQAAGNEQFF
TRBV21-1,TRBJ2-7,once,NA,TGTGCCAGCAGCAAAGGGTCGAGGAGACAGGGCCCCTCCTACGAGCAGTACTTC,CASSKGSRRQGPSYEQYF
TRBV5-1,TRBJ2-3,once,NA,TGCGCCAGCAGCTCCCTTTCTCTGGCCACCACAGATACGCAGTATTTT,CASSSLSLATTDTQYF
TRBV11-2,TRBJ2-5,NA,TRBD1,TGTGCCAGCAGCCCAGGACAGGCCGGAGGAAAGACCCAGTACTTC,CASSPGQAGGKTQYF
TRBV10-3,TRBJ1-3,NA,NA,TGTGCCATCAGACAGGGTTTGTCTGGAAACACCATATATTTT,CAIRQGLSGNTIYF
TRBV5-1,TRBJ2-1,NA,TRBD2,TGCGCCAGCAGCCCCCTGATACTGCGGGAGGGGCCCTACAATGAGCAGTTCTTC,CASSPLILREGPYNEQFF
TRBV25-1,TRBJ1-4,NA,TRBD1,TGTGCCAGCAGTTTATCCGGGACAGGGGGTGAAAAACTGTTTTTT,CASSLSGTGGEKLFF
TRBV11-1,TRBJ1-4,NA,NA,TGTGCCAGCAGCTTAGAAGGGACAATCCGCGGTGAAAAACTGTTTTTT,CASSLEGTIRGEKLFF
TRBV5-6,TRBJ2-5,NA,NA,TGTGCCAGCAGCTTGGTTTGGGAGGAGACCCAGTACTTC,CASSLVWEETQYF
TRBV25-1,TRBJ1-4,NA,NA,TGTGCCAGCAAAGCAAAGGGGACTATTAATGAAAAACTGTTTTTT,CASKAKGTINEKLFF
TRBV19,TRBJ2-5,NA,TRBD2,TGTGCTAGTAGCGGAGCGGGAGCTCGGGAGACCCAGTACTTC,CASSGAGARETQYF
TRBV5-8,TRBJ2-1,NA,NA,TGTGCCAGCAGTTTAACTAGGGTCGGGGAGCAGTTCTTC,CASSLTRVGEQFF
TRBV2,TRBJ2-5,once,NA,TGTGCCAGCAGTGTAAGGAACCAGGAGACCCAGTACTTC,CASSVRNQETQYF
TRBV7-2,TRBJ2-3,once,TRBD2,TGTGCCAGCAGCTTAGTGGCTAGCGGGGGGGCCGCAGATACGCAGTATTTT,CASSLVASGGAADTQYF
TRBV19,TRBJ1-1,NA,NA,TGTGCCAGTAGTATAATGGACCTGGGGAACACTGAAGCTTTCTTT,CASSIMDLGNTEAFF
TRBV28,TRBJ1-1,NA,NA,TGTGCCAGCAGTTTGCCCCCATGGAACACTGAAGCTTTCTTT,CASSLPPWNTEAFF
TRBV5-1,TRBJ2-3,NA,TRBD1,TGCGCCAGCAGCTTCGGGACAGGAGGAACAGATACGCAGTATTTT,CASSFGTGGTDTQYF
TRBV5-5,TRBJ2-7,once,TRBD1,TGTGCCAGCAGCTTGGCCCCGGGACAGGGGGTCTACGAGCAGTACTTC,CASSLAPGQGVYEQYF